These 19 T cell receptor beta chains came from one sample sequenced in a study of T cell responses to AZD1222 COVID-19 vaccine. The repertoire was sequenced with immunoSEQ multiplex PCR; TCRdb's copy has only in-frame clones and lacks some. The repertoire holds about 140,000 clones, with 90% to 95% as singletons. The sample was peripheral blood, taken on day 0 of MenACWY control vaccination. All receptors come from an adult in good health.

The chain carries TRBV13 and TRBJ2-7, with no clear D. CDR1 and CDR2 (germline): PRHDT, FYEKMQ (reference sequence). The CDR3 sequence is 15 residues long. V lost 4 bases and J lost 0, with 13 bases in between. The CDR3 spells CASSWIRALSYEQYF. The CDR3 nucleotides read TGTGCCAGCAGCTGGATTCGGGCCCTCTCCTACGAGCAGTACTTC. Complete variable domain (other parts from reference TRBV13 and TRBJ2-7): AAGVIQSPRHLIKEKRETATLKCYPIPRHDTVYWYQQGPGQDPQFLISFYEKMQSDKGSIPDRFSAQQFSDYHSELNMSSLELGDSALYFCASSWIRALSYEQYFGPGTRLTVT.

The chain links TRBV7-9 to TRBJ1-2; 7 bases agree with TRBD1. The CDR3 runs to 16 residues. V was pared by 4 bases and J by 6 bases, with 14 bases of the junction left unmatched. CDR1 and CDR2 (germline): SEHNR, FQNEAQ (reference sequence). CDR3 amino acids: CASSSPNIQGRDGYTF. The DNA of the CDR3 is TGTGCCAGCAGCTCACCAAATATACAGGGGAGGGATGGCTACACCTTC.

The chain is built from TRBV7-2 and TRBJ1-2; a possible D gene is TRBD1 (5 bases). This CDR3 region has 13 residues. The ends were cut back, 6 bases at V and 8 bases at J, with 16 bases in the middle. Germline CDR1 SGHTA, CDR2 FQGNSA. The chain's CDR3 is CASRRSVGAGYTF. In DNA form, the CDR3 reads TGTGCCAGCAGGCGAAGCGTTGGGGCCGGCTACACCTTC.

The rearrangement uses TRBV4-2 and TRBJ1-1, with unresolved D. CDR1 is LGHNA, CDR2 YNFKEQ, per germline. Trimming took 1 base from V and 1 from J, leaving 10 bases between them. This CDR3 region has 15 residues. The CDR3 here is CASSQGIKSNTEAFF. The CDR3 DNA follows: TGTGCCAGCAGCCAAGGCATCAAATCGAACACTGAAGCTTTCTTT.

This chain connects TRBV29-1 to TRBJ2-2; 10 bases match TRBD2. In germline, CDR1 is SQVTM, CDR2 ANQGSEA. The CDR3 is made up of 15 amino acids. After removal of 2 bases from V and 8 bases from J, the junction contained 8 bases not matched to a gene. The CDR3 here is CSVELASGSKGELFF. CDR3 bases: TGCAGCGTTGAATTGGCTAGCGGGAGTAAGGGGGAGCTGTTTTTT.

This chain's CDR3 is CASSGGQGAYGYTF. Written as DNA, the CDR3 is TGCGCCAGCAGCGGAGGACAGGGAGCCTATGGCTACACCTTC. This rearrangement joins TRBV5-1 to TRBJ1-2; 8 nucleotides match TRBD1. V trimming: 4 bases; J trimming: 4 bases; junction bases outside the gene matches: 6. In germline, CDR1 is SGHRS, CDR2 YFSETQ. The CDR3 covers 14 residues.

The chain has TRBV30 and TRBJ2-7; 10 bases align to TRBD1. Germline V CDR1 and CDR2: GTSNPN, SVGIG (reference sequence). Trimming at V came to 1 base and at J to 5 bases, leaving 11 bases not matched to a gene. The CDR3 has 16 residues. The CDR3: CAWSARGQGHRNEQYF. The CDR3 bases are TGTGCCTGGAGTGCCCGGGGACAGGGGCATAGAAACGAGCAGTACTTC.

The chain has TRBV2 and TRBJ2-2; no firm D call. V dropped 7 bases and J dropped 1 base, with 10 bases sitting between them. Germline CDR1 reads SNHLY; CDR2 reads FYNNEI. This CDR3 contains 14 residues. The CDR3 nucleotides are TGTGCCAGCATGGGTGTGGAGAACACCGGGGAGCTGTTTTTT. This codes for CASMGVENTGELFF.

This chain links TRBV5-1 with TRBJ1-2, with no clear D. This CDR3 region has 15 residues. Germline loops: CDR1 SGHRS, CDR2 YFSETQ. V was trimmed by 0 bases and J by 8 bases, leaving 17 bases between them. The CDR3 sequence is CASSLEAGRPWGYTF. CDR3 in DNA: TGCGCCAGCAGCTTGGAGGCCGGCCGCCCCTGGGGCTACACCTTC.

The chain uses TRBV28 and TRBJ1-1; possible D gene TRBD1, 6 bases. Trimming removed 4 bases at V and 2 bases at J, with 8 bases between. The V gene's germline CDR1 is MDHEN and CDR2 SYDVKM. The CDR3 is made up of 13 amino acids. The CDR3 DNA follows: TGTGCCAGCAGTTACAGGGAAAACACTGAAGCTTTCTTT. This encodes CASSYRENTEAFF. The full variable domain, its missing parts supplied by reference TRBV28 and TRBJ1-1, is DVKVTQSSRYLVKRTGEKVFLECVQDMDHENMFWYRQDPGLGLRLIYFSYDVKMKEKGDIPEGYSVSREKKERFSLILESASTNQTSMYLCASSYRENTEAFFGQGTRLTVV.

The genes are TRBV9 and TRBJ1-1; D unresolved. CDR3 length equals 14 residues. CDR1 is SGDLS and CDR2 is YYNGEE in the germline V gene. The V gene lost 0 bases and the J gene lost 4 bases, with 10 bases spanning the gap. CDR3 DNA: TGTGCCAGCAGCGTAGTCGGGGTAGCCACTGAAGCTTTCTTT. It encodes CASSVVGVATEAFF.

The V call is TRBV10-3, the J call TRBJ1-5; D unresolved. The CDR3 has 12 amino acids. The V end lost 0 bases, the J end lost 6 bases, and 3 bases lay between the germline ends. CDR1 ENHRY and CDR2 SYGVKD come from the germline V gene. CDR3 sequence reads: CAISESSQPQHF. CDR3 nucleotide sequence: TGTGCCATCAGTGAGTCGAGTCAGCCCCAGCATTTT.

J is TRBJ2-2 and V is TRBV6-5; D gene unclear. Looked up from germline, CDR1 is MNHEY and CDR2 is SVGAGI. The CDR3 runs to 12 residues. With 2 bases removed from V and 4 bases from J, the gap between germline ends came to 2 bases. The CDR3, as DNA: TGTGCCAGCAGTTACCCCACCGGGGAGCTGTTTTTT. It yields the protein CASSYPTGELFF.

The V gene is TRBV4-1, the J gene TRBJ1-1; 9 bases are shared with TRBD1. CDR3 length equals 15 residues. Germline assignment: CDR1 MGHRA and CDR2 YSYEKL. V shed 3 bases, J shed 7 bases, and the junction held 9 bases outside the gene matches. Written as DNA, the CDR3 is TGCGCCAGCAGCCACGGCTTTACAGGGGGCGGTGAAGCTTTCTTT. Encoded protein: CASSHGFTGGGEAFF.

The chain couples TRBV19 to TRBJ2-3; no clear D gene. The CDR3 loop spans 14 amino acids. The V end lost 5 bases, the J end lost 2 bases, and 11 bases lay between the germline ends. Germline V gene sequence: CDR1 LNHDA, CDR2 SQIVND (reference sequence). CDR3 region: CASSSPRSTDTQYF. For the CDR3, the DNA is TGTGCCAGTAGTTCCCCCCGGTCCACAGATACGCAGTATTTT. The variable domain in full, with the rest retrieved from reference TRBV19 and TRBJ2-3, is DGGITQSPKYLFRKEGQNVTLSCEQNLNHDAMYWYRQDPGQGLRLIYYSQIVNDFQKGDIAEGYSVSREKKESFPLTVTSAQKNPTAFYLCASSSPRSTDTQYFGPGTRLTVL.

The chain has TRBV19 and TRBJ1-2; possibly TRBD1 for D (5 bases). The CDR3 is 15 residues long. Germline assignment: CDR1 LNHDA and CDR2 SQIVND (reference sequence). Trimming pared 3 bases from V and 6 bases from J, leaving 17 bases between. CDR3 loop: CASSIQGAKSDGYTF. The CDR3 coding sequence is TGTGCCAGTAGTATCCAGGGTGCGAAAAGTGATGGCTACACCTTC.

The chain links TRBV5-4 to TRBJ2-7; D may match TRBD1 or TRBD2 (5 bases each). Germline CDR1 is SGHNT and CDR2 is YYREEE (reference sequence). This CDR3 has 15 amino acids. V lost 0 bases, J lost 2 bases, and 12 bases lay in between. DNA of the CDR3: TGTGCCAGCAGCTTGGGGGGGACGGCCGCCTACGAGCAGTACTTC. Encoded protein: CASSLGGTAAYEQYF.

This rearrangement joins TRBV27 to TRBJ1-5; D is unclear. CDR1 MNHEY and CDR2 SMNVEV come from the germline V gene (reference sequence). V lost 6 bases, J lost 1 base, and 10 bases lay in between. The CDR3 is 14 residues long. The CDR3 DNA sequence: TGTGCCAGCAGCTCCCCAACAAGCAATCAGCCCCAGCATTTT. Its translation: CASSSPTSNQPQHF.

The chain couples TRBV5-4 to TRBJ2-3; D gene ambiguous. Trimming cost V 4 bases and J 2 bases, with 14 bases left between them. The CDR3 consists of 15 residues. Per germline, CDR1 SGHNT and CDR2 YYREEE (reference sequence). The CDR3 DNA reads as TGTGCCAGCAGCCCGACTGGGCGAAACACAGATACGCAGTATTTT. Amino acids: CASSPTGRNTDTQYF.